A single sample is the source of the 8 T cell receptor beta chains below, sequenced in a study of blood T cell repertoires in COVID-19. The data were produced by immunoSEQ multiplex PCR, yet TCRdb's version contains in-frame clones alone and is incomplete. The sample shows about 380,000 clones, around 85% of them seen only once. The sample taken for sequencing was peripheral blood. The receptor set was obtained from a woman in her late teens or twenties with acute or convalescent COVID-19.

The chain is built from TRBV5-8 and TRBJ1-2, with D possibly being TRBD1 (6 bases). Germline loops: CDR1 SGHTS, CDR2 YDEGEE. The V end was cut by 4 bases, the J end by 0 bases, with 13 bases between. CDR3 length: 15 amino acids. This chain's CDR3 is CASSRPRGANYGYTF. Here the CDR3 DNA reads TGTGCCAGCAGCAGACCCAGGGGAGCTAACTATGGCTACACCTTC. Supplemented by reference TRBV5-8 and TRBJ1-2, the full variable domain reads EAGVTQSPTHLIKTRGQQATLRCSPISGHTSVYWYQQALGLGLQFLLWYDEGEERNRGNFPPRFSGRQFPNYSSELNVNALELEDSALYLCASSRPRGANYGYTFGSGTRLTVV.

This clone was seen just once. CDR3 loop: CASSEGGVDQPQHF. The CDR3 DNA follows: TGTGCCAGTAGCGAAGGGGGGGTTGATCAGCCCCAGCATTTT. The V and J genes are TRBV19 and TRBJ1-5; D perhaps matches TRBD1 (6 bases). Germline CDR1 reads LNHDA; CDR2 reads SQIVND (reference sequence). CDR3 length equals 14 residues. V lost 6 bases and J 5 bases, leaving 14 bases between the germline ends.

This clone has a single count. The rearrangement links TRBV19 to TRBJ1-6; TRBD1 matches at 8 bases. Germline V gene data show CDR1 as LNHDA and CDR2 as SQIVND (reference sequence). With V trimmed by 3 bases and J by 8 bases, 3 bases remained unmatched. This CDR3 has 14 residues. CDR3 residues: CASSIWTGYSPLHF. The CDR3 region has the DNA TGTGCCAGTAGTATTTGGACAGGGTATTCACCCCTCCACTTT.

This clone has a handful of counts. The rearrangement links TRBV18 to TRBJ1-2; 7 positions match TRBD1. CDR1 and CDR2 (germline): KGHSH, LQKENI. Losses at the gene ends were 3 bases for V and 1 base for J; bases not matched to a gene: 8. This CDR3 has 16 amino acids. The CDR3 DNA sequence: TGTGCCAGCTCACCCTCAGGACAGGATCTTAACTATGGCTACACCTTC. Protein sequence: CASSPSGQDLNYGYTF.

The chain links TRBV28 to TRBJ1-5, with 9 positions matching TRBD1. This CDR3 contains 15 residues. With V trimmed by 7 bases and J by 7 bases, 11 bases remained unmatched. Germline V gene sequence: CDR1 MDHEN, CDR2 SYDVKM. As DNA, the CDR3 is TGTGCCAGCAATGACGGACAGGGGATGAAGCAGCCCCAGCATTTT. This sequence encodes CASNDGQGMKQPQHF.

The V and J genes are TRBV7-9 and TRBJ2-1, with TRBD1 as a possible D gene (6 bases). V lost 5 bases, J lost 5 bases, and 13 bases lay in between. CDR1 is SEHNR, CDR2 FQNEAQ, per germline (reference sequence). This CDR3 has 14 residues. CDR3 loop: CASSEGTPNNEQFF. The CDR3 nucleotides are TGTGCCAGCAGCGAAGGGACACCCAACAATGAGCAGTTCTTC.

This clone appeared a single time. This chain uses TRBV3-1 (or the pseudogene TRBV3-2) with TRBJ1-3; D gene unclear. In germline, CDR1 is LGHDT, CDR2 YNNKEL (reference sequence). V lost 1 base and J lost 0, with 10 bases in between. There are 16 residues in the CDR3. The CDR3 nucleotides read TGTGCCAGCAGCCAAGGGGCGACGAGCTCTGGAAACACCATATATTTT. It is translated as CASSQGATSSGNTIYF.

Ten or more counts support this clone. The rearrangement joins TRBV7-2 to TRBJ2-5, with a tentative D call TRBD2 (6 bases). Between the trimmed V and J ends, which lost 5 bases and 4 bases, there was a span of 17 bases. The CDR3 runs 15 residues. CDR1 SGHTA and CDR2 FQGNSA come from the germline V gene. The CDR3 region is CASSGRDSQGETQYF. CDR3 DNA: TGTGCCAGCAGCGGTAGGGACTCCCAGGGAGAGACCCAGTACTTC.